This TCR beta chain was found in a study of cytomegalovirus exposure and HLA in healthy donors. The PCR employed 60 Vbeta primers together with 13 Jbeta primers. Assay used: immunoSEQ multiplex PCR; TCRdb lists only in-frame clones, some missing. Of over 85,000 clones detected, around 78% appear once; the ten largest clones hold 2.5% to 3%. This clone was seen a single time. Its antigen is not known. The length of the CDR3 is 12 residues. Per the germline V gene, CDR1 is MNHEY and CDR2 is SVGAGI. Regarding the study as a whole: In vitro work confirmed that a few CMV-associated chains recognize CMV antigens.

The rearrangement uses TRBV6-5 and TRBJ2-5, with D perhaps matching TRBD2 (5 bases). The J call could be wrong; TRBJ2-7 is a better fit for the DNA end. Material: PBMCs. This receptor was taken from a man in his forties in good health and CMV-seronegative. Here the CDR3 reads CASSRKGDEQYF. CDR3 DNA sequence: TGTGCCAGCAGTCGTAAGGGAGACGAGCAGTACTTC.